This section outlines one T cell receptor beta chain sequence together with its context. The target antigen is unknown. Trimming removed 2 bases from V and 5 bases from J; junction bases left unmatched: 7. The CDR3 runs to 15 residues. Germline V gives CDR1 MDHEN, CDR2 SYDVKM. This sample is drawn from a study of blood T cells in healthy people across ages. Regarding the study as a whole: Both naive CD4+ cell counts and diversity were greater in long-lived donors than in aged donors.

Peripheral blood samples of 7.5 to 10 milliliters were drawn from each donor. Through a sample-barcoded 5' primer and a J-beta primer mix, a second PCR was run for roughly 7 to 11 cycles. TCRdb used MiXCR to reprocess the 5' RACE reads, holding one entry per CDR3 protein. The sample includes fewer than 800,000 distinct CDR3 sequences, under 25% of them seen just once. The clonotype originates from a man between 65 and 79 years old in good health. The sample comprised blood. The chain is built from TRBV28 and TRBJ2-7; 9 bases line up with TRBD2. As DNA, the CDR3 is TGTGCCAGCAGTTTAGGCGGGAGGGCCTTCCACGAGCAGTACTTC. As protein: CASSLGGRAFHEQYF. Using reference TRBV28 and TRBJ2-7 for the parts outside the CDR3, the full variable domain is DVKVTQSSRYLVKRTGEKVFLECVQDMDHENMFWYRQDPGLGLRLIYFSYDVKMKEKGDIPEGYSVSREKKERFSLILESASTNQTSMYLCASSLGGRAFHEQYFGPGTRLTVT.